One TCR beta chain is described in this entry. Method: immunoSEQ multiplex PCR; TCRdb's copy keeps in-frame clones and lacks some. This sample has over 45,000 clones, with roughly nine tenths found just once. These data are taken from a study of blood T cell repertoires in COVID-19. This CDR3 has 11 residues. Trimming took off 0 bases at V and 8 bases at J, with 3 bases between the two ends. CDR1 is ENHRY, CDR2 SYGVKD, per germline. The sequencing input was peripheral blood. The chain combines TRBV10-3 with TRBJ2-3; D uncertain. This TCR came from a man aged 45-60 years with acute or convalescent COVID-19. CDR3 coding DNA: TGTGCCATCAGTGAGTCGGCTACGCAGTATTTT. This gives the protein CAISESATQYF.